Shown below are 16 T cell receptor beta chains from a single sample sequenced in a study of T cell responses to AZD1222 COVID-19 vaccine. Clones were read by immunoSEQ multiplex PCR, and TCRdb kept only the in-frame ones, dropping some. This table holds around 99,000 clones, around nine tenths found once. The input for sequencing was peripheral blood, taken on day 0 of AZD1222 vaccination. All receptors come from an adult in good health.

The CDR3 loop reads CASSWGGEVTDTQYF. CDR3 nucleotide sequence: TGTGCCAGCAGCTGGGGGGGGGAGGTCACAGATACGCAGTATTTT. The chain uses TRBV7-2 and TRBJ2-3; 7 bases are a match to TRBD2. The junction had 6 bases not matched to a gene; V was cut back by 4 bases and J by 2 bases. The germline gives CDR1 SGHTA, CDR2 FQGNSA. There are 15 residues in the CDR3.

This sequence joins TRBV11-2 and TRBJ1-5; possibly TRBD1 for D (6 bases). Deletions cut 2 bases from V and 4 bases from J, with 12 bases between. Germline loops: CDR1 SGHAT, CDR2 FQNNGV. CDR3 length: 15 amino acids. The CDR3 protein is CASSLRGQGNQPQHF. The CDR3 DNA follows: TGTGCCAGCAGCTTACGAGGGCAGGGGAATCAGCCCCAGCATTTT.

The rearrangement links TRBV20-1 to TRBJ2-3; TRBD2 agrees at 11 bases. Germline-derived CDR1 and CDR2 are DFQATT and SNEGSKA (reference sequence). Trimming at V came to 3 bases and at J to 2 bases, leaving 7 bases not matched to a gene. The CDR3 runs to 16 residues. The CDR3 reads CSASTLAGGSTDTQYF. The CDR3 nucleotides are TGCAGTGCTAGTACCCTAGCGGGGGGATCCACAGATACGCAGTATTTT.

This sequence joins TRBV5-4 and TRBJ2-7; D not certain. Germline assignment: CDR1 SGHNT and CDR2 YYREEE (reference sequence). The CDR3 length is 15 residues. V was trimmed by 3 bases and J by 3 bases, leaving 16 bases between them. CDR3 in amino acids: CASSYPDIMSYEQYF. The CDR3 coding sequence is TGTGCCAGCAGCTATCCGGATATTATGAGCTACGAGCAGTACTTC.

This clone was recorded once. Other nucleotide sequences in the sample specify the same CDR3. The chain carries TRBV7-6 and TRBJ2-7, with a possible D match to TRBD2 (5 bases). The CDR3 totals 13 residues. Germline V gene lookup returns CDR1 SGHVS and CDR2 FNYEAQ. Trimming took off 1 base at V and 3 bases at J, with 7 bases between the two ends. CDR3 protein: CASSLVEGYEQYF. Written as DNA, the CDR3 is TGTGCCAGCAGCTTAGTAGAGGGCTACGAGCAGTACTTC.

The chain links TRBV5-1 to TRBJ2-5, with no clear D. CDR3 length: 13 amino acids. The V end lost 5 bases, the J end lost 1 base, and 9 bases lay between the germline ends. In germline, CDR1 is SGHRS, CDR2 YFSETQ. This CDR3 is CASSHEPQETQYF. The DNA for the CDR3 is TGCGCCAGCAGTCACGAGCCCCAAGAGACCCAGTACTTC.

The chain combines TRBV4-1 with TRBJ2-1; TRBD2 agrees at 15 bases. Trimming cost V 3 bases and J 0 bases; bases outside gene matches: 6. The CDR3 totals 19 residues. Germline loops: CDR1 MGHRA, CDR2 YSYEKL. The CDR3 DNA reads as TGCGCCAGCAGCCATGCGGGACTAGCGGGGGGAAGCTCCTACAATGAGCAGTTCTTC. It is translated as CASSHAGLAGGSSYNEQFF.

The rearrangement links TRBV6-2 or TRBV6-3 to TRBJ1-1; D is possibly TRBD1 (6 bases). V was trimmed by 2 bases and J by 4 bases, leaving 11 bases between them. CDR3 length: 14 amino acids. The germline V gene has CDR1 MNHEY and CDR2 SVGEGT. Written as DNA, the CDR3 is TGTGCCAGCAGTTACAACGGACAGCGCACTGAAGCTTTCTTT. It specifies CASSYNGQRTEAFF.

The sample holds a few counts of this clone. The chain couples TRBV5-5 to TRBJ2-7, with D perhaps matching TRBD1 (6 bases). The CDR3 totals 14 residues. The V gene's germline CDR1 is SGHKS and CDR2 YYEKEE (reference sequence). The V and J ends lost 6 bases and 2 bases respectively, with 15 bases between them. CDR3 loop: CASISAQGPYEQYF. The CDR3 nucleotides read TGTGCCAGCATCAGTGCTCAGGGGCCCTACGAGCAGTACTTC.

J is TRBJ1-1 and V is TRBV3-1 (or the pseudogene TRBV3-2), with D tentatively TRBD1 (5 bases). This CDR3 is 14 amino acids long. V was cut by 5 bases and J by 5 bases, with 15 bases left in between. Per germline, CDR1 LGHDT and CDR2 YNNKEL (reference sequence). CDR3 amino acids: CASSFPSRGTEAFF. In DNA form, the CDR3 reads TGTGCCAGCAGCTTTCCTTCTCGGGGGACTGAAGCTTTCTTT.

This chain's CDR3 is CASSQGAIGVNEQFF. The CDR3 DNA reads TGTGCCAGCAGCCAGGGGGCAATTGGTGTAAATGAGCAGTTCTTC. The rearrangement links TRBV3-1 (or the pseudogene TRBV3-2) to TRBJ2-1, with D possibly matching TRBD1 (6 bases). The V end lost 3 bases, the J end lost 7 bases, and 16 bases lay between the germline ends. CDR1 and CDR2 from the germline V gene are LGHDT and YNNKEL (reference sequence). CDR3 length: 15 residues.

J is TRBJ1-2 and V is TRBV12-3 or TRBV12-4; no clear D. The CDR3 contains 12 residues. V dropped 3 bases and J dropped 7 bases, with 9 bases sitting between them. The CDR3 protein is CASSFDRGGYTF. The DNA of the CDR3 is TGTGCCAGCAGTTTTGACCGAGGTGGCTACACCTTC.

This clone was seen a handful of times. The chain couples TRBV9 to TRBJ2-2; possible D gene TRBD2, 5 bases. Germline V gene lookup returns CDR1 SGDLS and CDR2 YYNGEE. The CDR3 extends over 16 amino acids. V lost 0 bases and J lost 0, with 9 bases in between. The CDR3: CASSVGGLANTGELFF. DNA for the CDR3: TGTGCCAGCAGCGTAGGTGGACTCGCGAACACCGGGGAGCTGTTTTTT. Full variable domain (remainder filled in from reference TRBV9 and TRBJ2-2): DSGVTQTPKHLITATGQRVTLRCSPRSGDLSVYWYQQSLDQGLQFLIQYYNGEERAKGNILERFSAQQFPDLHSELNLSSLELGDSALYFCASSVGGLANTGELFFGEGSRLTVL.

This clone is a singleton in its sample. The CDR3 DNA is TGTGCCAGCAGCTTAGGCGGGGGAAGCTCCGAGCAGTACTTC. This gives the protein CASSLGGGSSEQYF. V is TRBV7-2 and J is TRBJ2-7; TRBD2 aligns across 7 bases. CDR3 size: 14 residues. CDR1 and CDR2 from the germline V gene are SGHTA and FQGNSA. The trim removed 1 base at V and 6 bases at J, leaving 6 bases unmatched.

The chain combines TRBV9 with TRBJ2-1; D ambiguous. The germline V gene has CDR1 SGDLS and CDR2 YYNGEE. The CDR3 has 13 amino acids. Deletions cut 4 bases from V and 10 bases from J, with 15 bases between. The CDR3 sequence is CASSPLTREEQFF. CDR3 nucleotides: TGTGCCAGCAGCCCGTTGACCCGAGAGGAGCAGTTCTTC.

V and J are TRBV5-1 and TRBJ1-3; 9 nucleotides agree with TRBD1. CDR3 size: 18 residues. After removal of 4 bases from V and 0 bases from J, the junction contained 11 bases not matched to a gene. Germline V gene data show CDR1 as SGHRS and CDR2 as YFSETQ. The CDR3 DNA is TGCGCCAGCAGCCCCCGGGACAGGGTAGGGCTCTCTGGAAACACCATATATTTT. It is translated as CASSPRDRVGLSGNTIYF.